The 19 T cell receptor beta chains below all came from one sample that was sequenced in a study of blood T cell repertoires in COVID-19. Here immunoSEQ multiplex PCR was the method, and the copy in TCRdb shows in-frame clones only, minus some. The profile shows about 68,000 clones, about 90% of them singletons. Sequenced: peripheral blood. Receptors were obtained from a man aged 50-60 years with COVID-19, enrolled during active disease.

The chain carries TRBV7-2 and TRBJ1-6, with TRBD1 matching over 7 bases. The CDR3 loop spans 16 amino acids. J lost 5 bases, V lost 1 base, and 5 bases had no gene match. In germline, CDR1 is SGHTA, CDR2 FQGNSA. CDR3 sequence reads: CASSLVGGANNSPLHF. CDR3 sequence (DNA): TGTGCCAGCAGCTTAGTAGGGGGCGCAAATAATTCACCCCTCCACTTT. Together with reference TRBV7-2 and TRBJ1-6, the CDR3 gives the full variable domain: GAGVSQSPSNKVTEKGKDVELRCDPISGHTALYWYRQSLGQGLEFLIYFQGNSAPDKSGLPSDRFSAERTGGSVSTLTIQRTQQEDSAVYLCASSLVGGANNSPLHFGNGTRLTVT.

J is TRBJ1-1 and V is TRBV7-3; D may be TRBD1 (6 bases). The CDR3 is made up of 13 amino acids. The V end was cut by 2 bases, the J end by 3 bases, with 7 bases between. Germline V gene sequence: CDR1 SGHTA, CDR2 FQGTGA. In DNA form, the CDR3 reads TGTGCCAGCAGCTTATACAGGGACACTGAAGCTTTCTTT. Residues: CASSLYRDTEAFF.

This clone was observed a few times. The chain combines TRBV7-6 with TRBJ1-1, with D unclear. Deletions cut 4 bases from V and 1 base from J, with 13 bases between. From germline, CDR1 is SGHVS and CDR2 FNYEAQ. The CDR3 has 15 amino acids. The CDR3 DNA follows: TGTGCCAGCAGCTGGATTATAGCCGAGAACACTGAAGCTTTCTTT. The encoded protein is CASSWIIAENTEAFF.

The chain uses TRBV5-4 and TRBJ2-3, with D hard to call. The CDR3 has 14 residues. The germline CDR1 and CDR2 sequences are SGHNT and YYREEE (reference sequence). The V gene lost 4 bases and the J gene lost 0 bases, with 9 bases spanning the gap. The CDR3 region is CASSLEPSTDTQYF. For the CDR3, the DNA is TGTGCCAGCAGCCTGGAGCCGAGCACAGATACGCAGTATTTT.

V and J are TRBV28 and TRBJ2-5, with 8 bases identical to TRBD1. This CDR3 has 14 residues. After removal of 6 bases from V and 5 bases from J, the junction contained 8 bases not matched to a gene. Germline assignment: CDR1 MDHEN and CDR2 SYDVKM. The CDR3 protein is CASRPGGSKETQYF. The CDR3 DNA reads TGTGCCAGCAGACCAGGGGGCAGTAAGGAGACCCAGTACTTC.

The chain employs TRBV4-1 and TRBJ1-2, with D tentatively TRBD1 (5 bases). V was clipped by 0 bases and J by 7 bases, with 18 bases between them. CDR1 and CDR2 from the germline V gene are MGHRA and YSYEKL. The CDR3 extends over 16 amino acids. The chain's CDR3 is CASSQEGKKPGLGYTF. The CDR3 DNA is TGCGCCAGCAGCCAAGAGGGAAAGAAACCAGGGCTTGGCTACACCTTC.

The chain employs TRBV6-5 and TRBJ1-4, with D possibly matching TRBD1 (6 bases). The V gene lost 6 bases and the J gene lost 8 bases, with 16 bases spanning the gap. CDR1 and CDR2 from the germline V gene are MNHEY and SVGAGI. CDR3 length: 14 amino acids. CDR3 amino acids: CASRTGGNQEKLFF. In nucleotides, the CDR3 is TGTGCCAGCAGGACAGGTGGGAATCAGGAAAAACTGTTTTTT.

The V and J genes are TRBV7-2 and TRBJ2-3; 8 bases match TRBD2. The trim removed 5 bases at V and 6 bases at J, leaving 19 bases unmatched. There are 18 residues in the CDR3. Germline V gene lookup returns CDR1 SGHTA and CDR2 FQGNSA. CDR3 loop: CASSARGGRSRRGDTQYF. CDR3 sequence (DNA): TGTGCCAGCAGCGCCCGAGGCGGGAGGTCTCGTAGGGGTGATACGCAGTATTTT.

The chain recombines TRBV6-4 with TRBJ1-2, with no clear D. This CDR3 contains 14 residues. The V gene lost 1 base and the J gene lost 2 bases, with 8 bases spanning the gap. The germline gives CDR1 MRHNA, CDR2 SNTAGT. CDR3 loop: CASSDFPGNYGYTF. DNA for the CDR3: TGTGCCAGCAGTGACTTCCCGGGAAACTATGGCTACACCTTC.

The rearrangement links TRBV18 to TRBJ2-7; 9 nucleotides match TRBD1. With 4 bases clipped from V and 1 base from J, the junction kept 8 bases outside the gene matches. Germline V lookup: CDR1 KGHSH, CDR2 LQKENI. There are 16 residues in the CDR3. The CDR3: CASSLGPGTGSYEQYF. CDR3 nucleotide sequence: TGTGCCAGCTCACTGGGCCCCGGGACAGGGTCCTACGAGCAGTACTTC.

A remark on this clone: At one end, the junction sequence differs from germline, possibly due to a read error. V gene TRBV7-2 combines with J gene TRBJ1-1; no definite D call. Germline V gives CDR1 SGHTA, CDR2 FQGNSA. The CDR3 runs to 14 residues. CDR3 sequence reads: CASSYQRKNAEAFF. In DNA, the CDR3 is TGTGCCAGCAGCTACCAGAGGAAGAACGCTGAAGCTTTCTTT.

The CDR3 sequence: CAWAGLAGGRQTQYF. CDR3 sequence (DNA): TGTGCCTGGGCAGGACTAGCGGGAGGGCGGCAGACCCAGTACTTC. The chain recombines TRBV30 with TRBJ2-5, with 15 bases fitting TRBD2. This CDR3 contains 15 residues. Unmatched junction bases numbered 7, after V lost 5 bases and J lost 6 bases. From germline, CDR1 is GTSNPN and CDR2 SVGIG (reference sequence).

The CDR3 DNA reads as TGTGCCAGCAGCACTAGCTCTAGCACAGATACGCAGTATTTT. Translation gives CASSTSSSTDTQYF. The rearrangement uses TRBV9 and TRBJ2-3; a weak D match, TRBD2 (6 bases). The CDR3 sequence is 14 residues long. The V end was cut by 4 bases, the J end by 0 bases, with 9 bases between. The germline gives CDR1 SGDLS, CDR2 YYNGEE.

The J gene is TRBJ1-4, the V gene TRBV6-5; possible D gene TRBD1, 6 bases. V dropped 5 bases and J dropped 7 bases, with 17 bases sitting between them. CDR3 length: 15 residues. Germline V gene lookup returns CDR1 MNHEY and CDR2 SVGAGI. CDR3 sequence (DNA): TGTGCCAGCAGTCCCAGGTGGGGGCAGGGTGAAAAACTGTTTTTT. It is translated as CASSPRWGQGEKLFF.

This clone occurred a few times. CDR3 coding DNA: TGTGCCAGCAGTCGGACTAGCATAAAAAGGGGCGAGCAGTACTTC. Encoded protein: CASSRTSIKRGEQYF. The chain joins TRBV6-5 to TRBJ2-7; TRBD2 matches at 8 bases. Trimming at V came to 5 bases and at J to 6 bases, leaving 12 bases not matched to a gene. This CDR3 contains 15 residues. Germline V gives CDR1 MNHEY, CDR2 SVGAGI.

This clone appeared once. The rearrangement joins TRBV5-1 to TRBJ1-2; 9 nucleotides agree with TRBD1. The V and J ends lost 4 bases and 7 bases, in that order; junction bases with no gene match: 8. Germline CDR1 SGHRS, CDR2 YFSETQ. This CDR3 has 14 amino acids. The CDR3 bases are TGCGCCAGCAGCCCCTCGGGGACAGGGACTGGCTACACCTTC. It encodes CASSPSGTGTGYTF. Full variable domain (remainder filled in from reference TRBV5-1 and TRBJ1-2): KAGVTQTPRYLIKTRGQQVTLSCSPISGHRSVSWYQQTPGQGLQFLFEYFSETQRNKGNFPGRFSGRQFSNSRSEMNVSTLELGDSALYLCASSPSGTGTGYTFGSGTRLTVV.

This clone was found a few times. This chain links TRBV5-1 with TRBJ2-2, with D possibly being TRBD1 (5 bases). The CDR3 sequence is 15 residues long. From germline, CDR1 is SGHRS and CDR2 YFSETQ. The ends were cut back, 2 bases at V and 5 bases at J, with 13 bases in the middle. Here the CDR3 reads CASSLSVRGTGELFF. The CDR3 bases are TGCGCCAGCAGCTTAAGCGTAAGGGGTACCGGGGAGCTGTTTTTT.

This chain uses TRBV2 with TRBJ1-5; D gene uncertain. The CDR3 contains 14 residues. From germline, CDR1 is SNHLY and CDR2 FYNNEI. The V end lost 6 bases, the J end lost 1 base, and 10 bases lay between the germline ends. The CDR3 DNA sequence: TGTGCCAGCAGCCGCGGGCGAAGCAATCAGCCCCAGCATTTT. It translates to CASSRGRSNQPQHF.

The rearrangement uses TRBV7-2 and TRBJ2-3; 8 bases agree with TRBD2. Germline CDR1 SGHTA, CDR2 FQGNSA. J gave up 4 bases and V 4 bases, and 4 bases lay outside the gene matches. The CDR3 extends over 14 amino acids. CDR3 DNA: TGTGCCAGCAGCTCCCCGACTAGCGCAGATACGCAGTATTTT. Amino acid sequence: CASSSPTSADTQYF.